This entry lists 24 T cell receptor beta chains sequenced from one sample in a study of blood T cell repertoires in COVID-19. The protocol was immunoSEQ multiplex PCR, while the TCRdb copy is restricted to in-frame clones and leaves out a portion. The sample includes tens of thousands of clones, 75% to 85% seen only once; the top ten take about 5.4%. What was sequenced was peripheral blood. Receptor source: a woman older than 75 with active or convalescent COVID-19.

V usage is TRBV6-1 and J usage is TRBJ2-5, with D possibly being TRBD2 (6 bases). The CDR3 has 14 amino acids. Germline CDR1 reads MNHNS; CDR2 reads SASEGT. With 6 bases removed from V and 2 bases from J, the gap between germline ends came to 13 bases. CDR3 region: CASRRYREQETQYF. CDR3 in DNA: TGTGCCAGCAGACGATACCGGGAGCAAGAGACCCAGTACTTC.

V and J are TRBV7-2 and TRBJ1-1; TRBD1 matches at 10 bases. The V gene end was trimmed by 8 bases and the J gene end by 4 bases; junction bases not matched to a gene: 10. This CDR3 region has 15 residues. Germline V CDR1 and CDR2: SGHTA, FQGNSA. The CDR3 reads CASRRTGGTSTEAFF. CDR3 nucleotide sequence: TGTGCCAGCCGCCGGACAGGGGGGACGTCCACTGAAGCTTTCTTT.

The gene calls are TRBV7-9 and TRBJ2-7; perhaps TRBD2 as D (5 bases). V was clipped by 5 bases and J by 4 bases, with 24 bases between them. This CDR3 is 17 amino acids long. Germline V gives CDR1 SEHNR, CDR2 FQNEAQ (reference sequence). The CDR3: CASSPPPAGGRVYEQYF. DNA for the CDR3: TGTGCCAGCAGCCCCCCCCCGGCGGGCGGCCGGGTTTACGAGCAGTACTTC.

The chain joins TRBV11-3 to TRBJ2-3; TRBD1 might be the D (5 bases). The germline gives CDR1 SGHNT, CDR2 YENEEA. Deletions cut 1 base from V and 0 bases from J, with 11 bases between. The CDR3 totals 16 residues. This CDR3 reads CASSLGQHWSTDTQYF. The CDR3 bases are TGTGCCAGCAGCTTAGGACAGCACTGGAGCACAGATACGCAGTATTTT.

This chain joins TRBV5-1 and TRBJ2-1, with 7 bases aligning to TRBD2. The CDR3 runs to 16 residues. V gave up 0 bases and J gave up 5 bases; unmatched junction bases: 8. Germline loops: CDR1 SGHRS, CDR2 YFSETQ. CDR3 in DNA: TGCGCCAGCAGCTTGGTAGCAGGGACTACCAACAATGAGCAGTTCTTC. It yields the protein CASSLVAGTTNNEQFF. The whole variable domain, filled in from reference TRBV5-1 and TRBJ2-1, reads KAGVTQTPRYLIKTRGQQVTLSCSPISGHRSVSWYQQTPGQGLQFLFEYFSETQRNKGNFPGRFSGRQFSNSRSEMNVSTLELGDSALYLCASSLVAGTTNNEQFFGPGTRLTVL.

The rearrangement uses TRBV7-2 and TRBJ2-5; D is perhaps TRBD1 (5 bases). Germline CDR1 SGHTA, CDR2 FQGNSA. V lost 0 bases and J 5 bases, leaving 10 bases between the germline ends. The CDR3 length is 14 residues. The DNA of the CDR3 is TGTGCCAGCAGCTTAGCCAGGGTTACGGAGACCCAGTACTTC. It specifies CASSLARVTETQYF.

The chain carries TRBV6-4 and TRBJ2-1; 9 bases agree with TRBD1. Germline assignment: CDR1 MRHNA and CDR2 SNTAGT. The V and J ends lost 3 bases and 8 bases, in that order; junction bases with no gene match: 8. The CDR3 spans 15 residues. CDR3 loop: CASSENRGLFYEQFF. For the CDR3, the DNA is TGTGCCAGCAGTGAAAACAGGGGGCTTTTCTATGAGCAGTTCTTC.

The rearrangement joins TRBV7-9 to TRBJ2-3, with 7 bases lining up with TRBD1. This CDR3 comprises 16 residues. The germline V gene encodes CDR1 SEHNR and CDR2 FQNEAQ (reference sequence). With V trimmed by 1 base and J by 1 base, 5 bases remained unmatched. The CDR3 DNA reads TGTGCCAGCAGCTTAGTTAGGGGGCGAGGCACAGATACGCAGTATTTT. The encoded protein is CASSLVRGRGTDTQYF.

This clone has just a few counts. The chain carries TRBV4-1 and TRBJ2-7; D gene ambiguous. The CDR3 length is 14 residues. V lost 1 base to trimming and J lost 0 bases, with 7 bases between them. Germline lookup yields CDR1 MGHRA and CDR2 YSYEKL. The CDR3 bases are TGCGCCAGCAGCCAAGCTACAGTCTCCTACGAGCAGTACTTC. It specifies CASSQATVSYEQYF.

The genes are TRBV7-3 and TRBJ2-1; the match to TRBD2 covers 9 bases. The germline gives CDR1 SGHTA, CDR2 FQGTGA. V lost 1 base to trimming and J lost 5 bases; unmatched junction nucleotides: 0. The CDR3 is made up of 14 amino acids. The CDR3 sequence: CASSLKRGDNEQFF. The CDR3 DNA sequence: TGTGCCAGCAGCTTAAAGCGGGGGGACAATGAGCAGTTCTTC.

The gene calls are TRBV3-1 (or the pseudogene TRBV3-2) and TRBJ2-1; 7 bases agree with TRBD1. After removal of 0 bases from V and 8 bases from J, the junction contained 7 bases not matched to a gene. The CDR3 contains 15 residues. Germline values: CDR1 LGHDT, CDR2 YNNKEL (reference sequence). In nucleotides, the CDR3 is TGTGCCAGCAGCCAAGATTACAGGGGTGGCGATGAGCAGTTCTTC. Translated, it gives CASSQDYRGGDEQFF.

The V call is TRBV28, the J call TRBJ1-5; D is undetermined. The CDR3 loop spans 16 amino acids. With 10 bases removed from V and 4 bases from J, the gap between germline ends came to 23 bases. Germline-derived CDR1 and CDR2 are MDHEN and SYDVKM. The CDR3 nucleotides are TGTGCCACGAGTAGAACGGAGAGTTTATGGAATCAGCCCCAGCATTTT. Residues: CATSRTESLWNQPQHF.

V is TRBV5-1 and J is TRBJ2-7, with 7 positions matching TRBD1. The V segment lost 4 bases and the J segment 5 bases; nucleotides outside the gene matches: 9. The CDR3 runs 14 residues. Germline CDR1 and CDR2: SGHRS and YFSETQ. CDR3 amino acids: CASSRGQEYDEQYF. The CDR3 region has the DNA TGCGCCAGCAGCCGAGGACAGGAGTACGACGAGCAGTACTTC. Combining the CDR3 with reference TRBV5-1 and TRBJ2-7 gives the whole variable domain KAGVTQTPRYLIKTRGQQVTLSCSPISGHRSVSWYQQTPGQGLQFLFEYFSETQRNKGNFPGRFSGRQFSNSRSEMNVSTLELGDSALYLCASSRGQEYDEQYFGPGTRLTVT.

The rearrangement joins TRBV19 to TRBJ1-4; D uncertain. CDR1 and CDR2 (germline): LNHDA, SQIVND (reference sequence). This CDR3 spans 13 amino acids. Trimming stripped 3 bases from V and 2 bases from J, with 4 bases between. CDR3 coding DNA: TGTGCCAGTAGTATTTCGACTAATGAAAAACTGTTTTTT. It yields the protein CASSISTNEKLFF.

The gene calls are TRBV5-6 and TRBJ1-3; D unclear. CDR1 and CDR2 from the germline V gene are SGHDT and YYEEEE. The CDR3 is 16 amino acids. Trimming removed 1 base at V and 0 bases at J, with 11 bases between. CDR3 nucleotides: TGTGCCAGCAGCTTGATAGCCGCAAGCTCTGGAAACACCATATATTTT. Translating gives CASSLIAASSGNTIYF.

The chain is built from TRBV3-1 (or the pseudogene TRBV3-2) and TRBJ2-5, with TRBD2 matching 12 bases. V was pared by 5 bases and J by 2 bases, with 6 bases of the junction left unmatched. The CDR3 consists of 16 residues. The V gene's germline CDR1 is LGHDT and CDR2 YNNKEL (reference sequence). The CDR3 region has the DNA TGTGCCAGCAGCGACGGTCTAGCGGGGGGGCAAGAGACCCAGTACTTC. Translation gives CASSDGLAGGQETQYF.

This clone was seen only a few times. J is TRBJ2-2 and V is TRBV7-6; D is perhaps TRBD2 (5 bases). Germline loops: CDR1 SGHVS, CDR2 FNYEAQ. CDR3 length: 18 residues. V shed 1 base and J shed 3 bases, with 18 bases lying between them. The CDR3 bases are TGTGCCAGCAGCTTAGAGGCCGGGGTCAGAAGTCACACCGGGGAGCTGTTTTTT. Residues: CASSLEAGVRSHTGELFF. Complete variable domain (other parts from reference TRBV7-6 and TRBJ2-2): GAGVSQSPRYKVTKRGQDVALRCDPISGHVSLYWYRQALGQGPEFLTYFNYEAQQDKSGLPNDRFSAERPEGSISTLTIQRTEQRDSAMYRCASSLEAGVRSHTGELFFGEGSRLTVL.

The chain uses TRBV7-9 and TRBJ2-5; weak D call: TRBD2 (6 bases). V lost 4 bases and J lost 3, with 21 bases in between. Germline V lookup: CDR1 SEHNR, CDR2 FQNEAQ (reference sequence). The CDR3 has 17 amino acids. CDR3 DNA: TGTGCCAGCAGCTACCGGGACTCAGAGGGTAAAGAAGAGACCCAGTACTTC. Its translation is CASSYRDSEGKEETQYF. Complete variable domain (other parts from reference TRBV7-9 and TRBJ2-5): DTGVSQNPRHKITKRGQNVTFRCDPISEHNRLYWYRQTLGQGPEFLTYFQNEAQLEKSRLLSDRFSAERPKGSFSTLEIQRTEQGDSAMYLCASSYRDSEGKEETQYFGPGTRLLVL.

This clone was detected only a few times. This chain links TRBV5-1 with TRBJ2-7; 10 bases are a match to TRBD1. This CDR3 spans 14 amino acids. V lost 10 bases, J lost 0 bases, and 7 bases stayed unmatched. The germline CDR1 and CDR2 sequences are SGHRS and YFSETQ. The CDR3, as DNA: TGCGCCGCCCGGACAGGGGGAAACTCCTACGAGCAGTACTTC. Protein sequence: CAARTGGNSYEQYF.

The genes are TRBV12-3 or TRBV12-4 and TRBJ1-4, with 12 bases identical to TRBD1. The ends lost 10 bases at V and 9 bases at J; junction bases unmatched: 6. This CDR3 contains 13 residues. CDR3 sequence reads: CATHRDRGQKLFF. The CDR3 nucleotides are TGTGCCACTCACCGGGACAGGGGGCAAAAACTGTTTTTT.

The gene calls are TRBV11-2 and TRBJ1-5; D is unresolved. Germline assignment: CDR1 SGHAT and CDR2 FQNNGV. The CDR3 is 13 amino acids. Between the trimmed V and J ends, which lost 3 bases and 0 bases, there was a span of 3 bases. CDR3 in amino acids: CASSFLSNQPQHF. The DNA for the CDR3 is TGTGCCAGCAGCTTCCTTAGCAATCAGCCCCAGCATTTT.

The gene calls are TRBV29-1 and TRBJ2-5; the match to TRBD2 covers 16 bases. The CDR3 consists of 15 residues. Losses at the gene ends were 6 bases for V and 5 bases for J; bases not matched to a gene: 6. Germline-derived CDR1 and CDR2 are SQVTM and ANQGSEA. CDR3 region: CSVGGTSGRVETQYF. The CDR3 DNA reads TGCAGCGTCGGTGGGACTAGCGGGAGGGTCGAGACCCAGTACTTC.

This clone occurred once. CDR3 bases: TGTGCCAGCCCGCCCCGAGATTTGTTATCTAGCACAGATACGCAGTATTTT. Translation gives CASPPRDLLSSTDTQYF. The genes are TRBV7-9 and TRBJ2-3; the D is unclear. Trimming removed 8 bases at V and 0 bases at J, with 21 bases between. Germline lookup yields CDR1 SEHNR and CDR2 FQNEAQ (reference sequence). The CDR3 length is 17 residues.

This clone has just a few counts. The chain carries TRBV2 and TRBJ2-2, with 9 positions matching TRBD2. The trim removed 8 bases at V and 6 bases at J, leaving 10 bases unmatched. Germline CDR1 is SNHLY and CDR2 is FYNNEI. This CDR3 is built from 15 residues. This CDR3 is CASGGLAERAGELFF. CDR3 DNA sequence: TGTGCCAGCGGGGGACTAGCAGAAAGGGCCGGGGAGCTGTTTTTT.